Listed here are 15 T cell receptor beta chains from one sample, sequenced in a study of T cell responses to AZD1222 COVID-19 vaccine. Produced via immunoSEQ multiplex PCR; TCRdb's table is partial and in-frame only. The sample lists approximately 28,000 clones, 93% occurring once. The material was peripheral blood, obtained on day 0 of AZD1222 vaccination. These receptors came from an adult in good health.

CDR3 region: CASSGRGYNEQFF. The DNA of the CDR3 is TGTGCCAGTAGTGGGAGGGGTTACAATGAGCAGTTCTTC. The chain is built from TRBV19 and TRBJ2-1; 7 bases are a match to TRBD2. Germline values: CDR1 LNHDA, CDR2 SQIVND (reference sequence). This CDR3 region has 13 residues. J lost 4 bases, V lost 5 bases, and 2 bases had no gene match. Full variable domain (rest looked up from reference TRBV19 and TRBJ2-1): DGGITQSPKYLFRKEGQNVTLSCEQNLNHDAMYWYRQDPGQGLRLIYYSQIVNDFQKGDIAEGYSVSREKKESFPLTVTSAQKNPTAFYLCASSGRGYNEQFFGPGTRLTVL.

The V call is TRBV6-5, the J call TRBJ2-5; D is unclear. V gave up 7 bases and J gave up 1 base, with 10 bases separating them. Germline V lookup: CDR1 MNHEY, CDR2 SVGAGI. This CDR3 comprises 13 residues. The CDR3 nucleotides are TGTGCCAGCACCCCTGACACCCAAGAGACCCAGTACTTC. This translates into CASTPDTQETQYF.

V is TRBV24-1 and J is TRBJ2-7; TRBD2 matches 7 bases. Germline values: CDR1 KGHDR, CDR2 SFDVKD. The CDR3 length is 17 residues. Unmatched junction bases numbered 11, after V lost 0 bases and J lost 4 bases. The CDR3 DNA is TGTGCCACCAGTGATTTGCGGGGTCTAGCGGAGTATTACGAGCAGTACTTC. As protein: CATSDLRGLAEYYEQYF.

The chain carries TRBV7-2 and TRBJ2-3; 8 nucleotides agree with TRBD2. V gave up 4 bases and J gave up 5 bases; unmatched junction bases: 17. CDR3 size: 18 residues. CDR1 is SGHTA and CDR2 is FQGNSA in the germline V gene. The CDR3 loop is CASSSRPGTSGGGDTQYF. The CDR3 DNA follows: TGTGCCAGCAGCTCTCGTCCCGGGACTAGTGGGGGGGGAGATACGCAGTATTTT.

The CDR3: CASSPPGGYNEQFF. The CDR3 bases are TGCGCCAGCAGCCCCCCGGGGGGCTACAATGAGCAGTTCTTC. V is TRBV5-1 and J is TRBJ2-1; 7 positions match TRBD2. Trimming removed 4 bases from V and 3 bases from J; junction bases left unmatched: 4. The CDR3 totals 14 residues. Germline assignment: CDR1 SGHRS and CDR2 YFSETQ.

The chain joins TRBV2 to TRBJ1-1; TRBD1 aligns across 10 bases. CDR3 length: 13 residues. Germline V gene sequence: CDR1 SNHLY, CDR2 FYNNEI. The trim removed 6 bases at V and 4 bases at J, leaving 2 bases unmatched. The CDR3 region has the DNA TGTGCCAGCAGGAGGACAGGGGGCACTGAAGCTTTCTTT. This gives the protein CASRRTGGTEAFF.

The J gene is TRBJ1-3, the V gene TRBV11-1; D is ambiguous. Trimming removed 5 bases from V and 2 bases from J, with 4 bases in between. CDR1 SGHAT and CDR2 FQDESV come from the germline V gene (reference sequence). The CDR3 runs to 12 residues. The CDR3 DNA follows: TGTGCCAGCAGCCCTGCTGGAAACACCATATATTTT. As protein: CASSPAGNTIYF.

The chain is built from TRBV28 and TRBJ2-3; 9 bases are shared with TRBD2. Germline V lookup: CDR1 MDHEN, CDR2 SYDVKM. Trimming took 10 bases from V and 2 from J; bases not matched to a gene: 7. The length of the CDR3 is 14 residues. The CDR3 loop is CATTLAGDTDTQYF. In nucleotides, the CDR3 is TGTGCCACCACTTTAGCGGGGGACACAGATACGCAGTATTTT.

J is TRBJ1-2 and V is TRBV6-5, with 7 bases lining up with TRBD1. V gave up 4 bases and J gave up 0 bases; unmatched junction bases: 5. This CDR3 has 15 residues. CDR1 MNHEY and CDR2 SVGAGI come from the germline V gene. The CDR3 is CASSSDRASNYGYTF. CDR3 sequence (DNA): TGTGCCAGCAGTTCTGACAGGGCTTCTAACTATGGCTACACCTTC.

The chain employs TRBV6-5 and TRBJ1-1, with D perhaps matching TRBD1 (5 bases). Trimming removed 7 bases from V and 4 bases from J, with 16 bases in between. Per the germline V gene, CDR1 is MNHEY and CDR2 is SVGAGI. The CDR3 extends over 14 amino acids. The CDR3 region is CASIPQGRGTEAFF. CDR3 DNA: TGTGCCAGCATTCCCCAGGGTAGGGGCACTGAAGCTTTCTTT.

This clone was recorded only once. This chain links TRBV19 with TRBJ1-1; D is unclear. Looked up from germline, CDR1 is LNHDA and CDR2 is SQIVND (reference sequence). Deletions cut 1 base from V and 6 bases from J, with 21 bases between. The CDR3 extends over 17 amino acids. The CDR3 nucleotides read TGTGCCAGTAGTATAGCGTCAGGTCGGAGATCGTTCCCTGAAGCTTTCTTT. Its translation: CASSIASGRRSFPEAFF.

The chain carries TRBV2 and TRBJ1-3; no firm D call. V was shortened by 8 bases and J by 0 bases, with 11 bases between the two germline ends. The CDR3 length is 14 residues. Germline CDR1 is SNHLY and CDR2 is FYNNEI. The CDR3 sequence: CASRPQPSGNTIYF. CDR3 DNA sequence: TGTGCCAGCCGTCCCCAACCCTCTGGAAACACCATATATTTT.

This chain links TRBV2 with TRBJ2-7; 8 bases match TRBD1. Per germline, CDR1 SNHLY and CDR2 FYNNEI. V trimming: 6 bases; J trimming: 5 bases; junction bases outside the gene matches: 9. This CDR3 is 14 amino acids long. CDR3 in amino acids: CASSGQGGNNEQYF. The CDR3 bases are TGTGCCAGCAGCGGACAGGGTGGTAATAACGAGCAGTACTTC.

V usage is TRBV11-3 and J usage is TRBJ2-3, with TRBD2 as a possible D gene (6 bases). Germline V gene lookup returns CDR1 SGHNT and CDR2 YENEEA. The CDR3 is 15 residues long. The V end was cut by 5 bases, the J end by 2 bases, with 14 bases between. CDR3 coding DNA: TGTGCCAGCAGCCCAGGGAGGAGGCACACAGATACGCAGTATTTT. Amino acid sequence: CASSPGRRHTDTQYF.

The chain links TRBV19 to TRBJ2-7, with TRBD1 matching over 10 bases. The CDR3 contains 15 residues. Trimming took 6 bases from V and 2 from J; bases not matched to a gene: 7. CDR1 is LNHDA and CDR2 is SQIVND in the germline V gene (reference sequence). In DNA, the CDR3 is TGTGCCAGTAGCCCGACAGGGGGCGAAGCCTACGAGCAGTACTTC. Amino acids: CASSPTGGEAYEQYF.